The clone carrying this TCR beta chain has just a few counts. There were healthy Caucasian individuals from Russia, aged 6 to 90, serving as donors. Primed by a sample-barcoded 5' primer and a J-beta primer mix, a second PCR proceeded for about 7 to 11 cycles. Every sample returned 2.5 million or more CDR3-containing paired-end reads. TCRdb re-called the 5' RACE reads through MiXCR, storing one row per CDR3 protein. The sample lists around 1,900,000 distinct CDR3 sequences, more than 35% seen once, with 23% in the top ten. This record comes from a study of blood T cells in healthy people across ages. Germline values: CDR1 DFQATT, CDR2 SNEGSKA (reference sequence). This CDR3 has 14 residues. Deletions cut 4 bases from V and 4 bases from J, with 14 bases between.

The TCR sequence derives from a human donor in good health. This chain joins TRBV20-1 and TRBJ2-1; D unclear. Material for sequencing was blood. CDR3 nucleotides: TGCAGTGCTAACTCTCGGGCCTCATACAATGAGCAGTTCTTC. Amino acid sequence: CSANSRASYNEQFF.